Given below is one T cell receptor beta chain in context. The target antigen is unknown. At the deep level, the assay was run. Profiling relied on immunoSEQ multiplex PCR, and the TCRdb table lists in-frame clones only, not all of them. Of 2 million to 2.5 million clones listed, around 90% are singletons. The entry originates in a study of shared clonotypes between healthy human individuals. The study, taken as a whole, reports: The sole specimen, blood, was sampled, and tissue repertoires likely differ.

Investigators divided CD4+ cells into CD45RA+ naive and CD45RA-negative memory subsets. Germline values: CDR1 MGHDK, CDR2 SYGVNS. CDR3 length equals 15 residues. V was pared by 1 base and J by 6 bases, with 5 bases of the junction left unmatched. The V call is TRBV25-1, the J call TRBJ2-1; TRBD2 aligns across 8 bases. Sequenced input: naive CD4+ T cells from PBMCs. Subset here: CD45RA+ positively selected. The sequence was obtained from a man in his late teens or twenties in good health. Some clones in this sample may be carry-over from other donors' samples. The CDR3 here is CASSESDGRANEQFF. Written as DNA, the CDR3 is TGTGCCAGCAGTGAATCGGACGGGAGGGCCAATGAGCAGTTCTTC.